This TCR beta chain was recorded in a study of beta chain features in type 1 diabetes (dated by TCRdb to the late 2010s). At the level of the whole study: Mean age, gender distribution, total cell number and subset yield did not differ between patients and healthy donors. Across all samples, 90 million to 130 million sorted cells were examined, and cell number per subset correlated strongly with RNA yield. The study compared TCRB repertoires of sorted circulating CD4+ T cell subsets between recently diagnosed type 1 diabetes patients and matched healthy donors. Naive and central memory subsets were obtained from all 30 or so donors, but regulatory and stem cell-like memory subsets were isolated from only 8 patients and about 8 healthy donors.

Each donor gave one peripheral blood draw, roughly 110 mL on average, collected into heparinised tubes. A BD FACSAria II and a panel including CD45RO, CCR7, CD25, CD127, CD95 and CD27 were used to sort naive, central memory, regulatory and stem cell-like memory CD4+ T cells. All sorted populations exceeded 95% purity. PBMCs were separated immediately by Lymphoprep density gradient centrifugation and were stained directly, without being cultured. Samples were stained and sorted in pairs, with one healthy donor and one patient per experiment, so that batch effects were minimized. The germline V gene specifies SQVTM as CDR1 and ANQGSEA as CDR2. Its CDR3 holds 13 amino acids, cysteine through phenylalanine. The sequence is cut down to CDR3 DNA, 39 bases in frame from base 1. V is pruned by 7 bases and J by 8 bases, leaving 9 bases of the junction without a gene match. The entire isolated RNA was reverse transcribed using the High Capacity cDNA Reverse Transcription Kit, and thus expressed TCRB transcripts were sequenced. Naive, central memory and regulatory T cell samples underwent deep immunoSEQ sequencing, averaging about 3.57 million total reads per sample. After sorted cells were lysed in RLT buffer, RNA was extracted with DNase-treated RNeasy Micro or Mini kits, with the choice depending on cell number. Each cell subset was processed separately to prevent cross-contamination, with patient and healthy donor samples processed together. The immunoSEQ multiplex PCR was used to amplify TCRB sequences from cDNA, yielding 87-bp fragments that span the CDR3 region. Sequencing of the amplicons was done on the Illumina HiSeq platform. Per the original workflow: Synthetic template baselines were used to correct PCR bias computationally, reads within Hamming distance 2 were collapsed together, and singletons that could not be merged were discarded. By aligning reads against IMGT, V, D and J genes, CDR3 length, and insertions or deletions at six rearrangement sites were assigned. Within each subset, clonotype counts were normalized to sorted cell number, after which true diversity and Gini coefficients were computed with the tcR R package. The overlap coefficient, calculated on TCRB nucleotide sequences, was used to quantify repertoire sharing. As a proxy for the pre-selection repertoire, out-of-frame TCRB sequences from naive cells were analyzed. Not all clones reach the TCRdb copy of this immuneACCESS table, which keeps in-frame sequences only. Checked studies attribute under half of the gap to unresolved V genes and leave the rest unexplained. Clonal size and the V and J genes are those of that table, whereas D and trimming came from the DNA. For this sample there are a few hundred thousand clones; roughly 12% appear just once. The biggest ten clones account for over 0.008% of the sample.

Beyond this particular receptor, the publication reports: Patients with type 1 diabetes made fewer insertions and deleted more nucleotides at VDJ recombination sites, implying thymic rearrangement abnormalities. Type 1 diabetes patients showed a moderate but significant shortening of TCRB CDR3 length in all four CD4+ subsets. HLA sub-analyses involved small numbers of individuals, so any influence of HLA type on TCRB rearrangement remained unresolved. The naive, central memory and regulatory TCRB repertoires appeared to resemble one another more closely among patients than among healthy donors. Sequencing cDNA rather than genomic DNA could over-represent highly expressing activated cells, although activation and CD3 levels did not differ between groups. PCR might favor shorter templates, but patient and control samples were amplified and corrected together, so any skew would affect both groups equally.

This clone was seen more than once but under ten times. No antigen is known for it. No base-level quality is on record; no much larger clone is a single base apart. This receptor was taken from a woman younger than 35 with type 1 diabetes. What was sequenced was naive CD4+ T cells from blood. The label giving this sample's cell subset or site can be read as: true naive CD4+ T cells. The rearranged segments are TRBV29-1 and TRBJ1-4; 8 bases in between match TRBD1. The CDR3 amino acid sequence is: CSALDRVGEKLFF. The sequenced DNA is TGCAGCGCATTGGACAGGGTCGGCGAAAAACTGTTTTTT.